This T cell receptor (beta chain) was observed in a study of PD-1 blockade in mismatch repair-deficient tumors. Overall study: Patients had 12 mismatch repair-deficient cancer types and were previously treated and progressing. The study's findings and limits: Tumor-resident clones, often absent from pretreatment blood, expanded after pembrolizumab and then contracted.

Regarding this clone: Antigen specificity is unknown.

CDR3 length: 13 amino acids. From germline, CDR1 is SGHRS and CDR2 YFSETQ. Trimming left V 4 bases short and J 3 bases short, with 10 bases between. PCR or immunohistochemistry showed mismatch repair deficiency in every enrolled patient. TCR sequencing covered a few patients who responded to pembrolizumab. Generated by immunoSEQ multiplex PCR, the TCRdb table keeps only in-frame clones and is missing some. The table records 120,000 or so clones, 86% of them present only once. The specimen comprised peripheral blood, sampled 44 weeks after starting pembrolizumab. The receptor comes from an adult with mismatch repair-deficient cancer. This chain connects TRBV5-1 to TRBJ1-2; the D is unclear. The CDR3 reads CASSPDGDYGYTF. The CDR3 bases are TGCGCCAGCAGCCCGGACGGCGACTATGGCTACACCTTC.